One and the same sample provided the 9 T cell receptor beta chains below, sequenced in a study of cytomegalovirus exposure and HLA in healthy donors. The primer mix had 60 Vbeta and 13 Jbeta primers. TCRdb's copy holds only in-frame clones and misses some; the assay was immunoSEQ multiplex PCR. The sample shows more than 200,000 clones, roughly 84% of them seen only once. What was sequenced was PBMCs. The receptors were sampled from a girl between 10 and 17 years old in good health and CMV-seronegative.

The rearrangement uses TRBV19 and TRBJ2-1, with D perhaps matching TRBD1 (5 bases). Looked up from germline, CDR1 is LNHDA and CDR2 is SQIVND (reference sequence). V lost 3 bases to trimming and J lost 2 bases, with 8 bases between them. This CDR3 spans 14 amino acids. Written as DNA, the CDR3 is TGTGCCAGTAGTATCGGACACCCCTACAATGAGCAGTTCTTC. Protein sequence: CASSIGHPYNEQFF.

The CDR3 here is CASSGTGENTEAFF. Here the CDR3 DNA reads TGTGCCAGCTCGGGGACAGGGGAGAACACTGAAGCTTTCTTT. The V call is TRBV18, the J call TRBJ1-1; 10 bases align to TRBD1. The CDR3 consists of 14 residues. Germline V lookup: CDR1 KGHSH, CDR2 LQKENI. The V and J ends lost 6 bases and 1 base, in that order; junction bases with no gene match: 2.

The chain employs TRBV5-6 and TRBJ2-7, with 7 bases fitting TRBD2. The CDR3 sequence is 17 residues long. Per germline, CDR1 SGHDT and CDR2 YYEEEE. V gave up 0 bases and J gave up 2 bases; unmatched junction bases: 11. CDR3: CASSLVFLADGPYEQYF. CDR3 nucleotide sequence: TGTGCCAGCAGCTTGGTTTTCCTAGCGGACGGACCCTACGAGCAGTACTTC.

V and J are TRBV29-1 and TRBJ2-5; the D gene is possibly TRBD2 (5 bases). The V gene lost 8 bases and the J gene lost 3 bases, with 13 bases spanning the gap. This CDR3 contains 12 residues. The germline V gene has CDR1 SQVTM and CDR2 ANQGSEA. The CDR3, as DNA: TGCAGCTCTCGTCGGGGTGAAGAGACCCAGTACTTC. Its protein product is CSSRRGEETQYF.

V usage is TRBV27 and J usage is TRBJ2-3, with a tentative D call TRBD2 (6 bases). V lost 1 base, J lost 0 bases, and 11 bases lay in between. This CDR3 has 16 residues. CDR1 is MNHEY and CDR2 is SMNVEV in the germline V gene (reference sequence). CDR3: CASSLFAGTSTDTQYF. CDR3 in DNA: TGTGCCAGCAGTTTATTCGCAGGGACTAGCACAGATACGCAGTATTTT.

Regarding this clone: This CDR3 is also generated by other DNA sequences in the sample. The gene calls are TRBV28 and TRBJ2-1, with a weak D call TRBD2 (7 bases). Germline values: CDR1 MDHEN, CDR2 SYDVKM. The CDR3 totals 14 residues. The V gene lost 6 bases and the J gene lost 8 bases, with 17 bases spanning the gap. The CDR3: CASSSGTGGDEQFF. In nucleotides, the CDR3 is TGTGCCAGCAGCTCCGGGACGGGGGGCGATGAGCAGTTCTTC.

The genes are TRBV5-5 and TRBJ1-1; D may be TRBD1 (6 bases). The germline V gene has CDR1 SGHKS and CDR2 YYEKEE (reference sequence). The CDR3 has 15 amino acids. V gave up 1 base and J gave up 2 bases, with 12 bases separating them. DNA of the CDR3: TGTGCCAGCAGCTTGTCTACAGGGAGAAACACTGAAGCTTTCTTT. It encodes CASSLSTGRNTEAFF.

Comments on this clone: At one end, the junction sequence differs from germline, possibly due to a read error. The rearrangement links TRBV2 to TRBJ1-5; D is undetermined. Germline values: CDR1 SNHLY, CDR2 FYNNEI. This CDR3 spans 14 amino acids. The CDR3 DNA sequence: TGTGCCAGCACTGAATACTATAGCAATCAGCCCCAGCATTTT. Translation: CASTEYYSNQPQHF.

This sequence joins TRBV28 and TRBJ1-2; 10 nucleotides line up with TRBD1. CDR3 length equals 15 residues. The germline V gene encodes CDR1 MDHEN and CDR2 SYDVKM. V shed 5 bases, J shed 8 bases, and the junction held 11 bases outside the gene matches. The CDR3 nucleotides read TGTGCCAGCAGTCCTGGGACAGGGGCCTCGGGAGGCTACACCTTC. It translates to CASSPGTGASGGYTF.